One T cell receptor beta chain is described in this entry. Study members were between about 18 and 100 years old and lived in 20 to 30 US regions. Assignment of participants to cohorts was predicated upon participant-reported clinical history. All exposed participants met a person with COVID-19 within 2 weeks before entering the study. This specimen comes from a study of blood T cell repertoires in COVID-19. Across the whole study: Sources were T cells, B-cell-depleted T cells, or PBMCs; the material itself was cDNA or gDNA.

This table comes from immunoSEQ multiplex PCR, and its TCRdb copy is limited to in-frame clones, with some not included. The sample includes about 270,000 clones, 85% to 95% of them seen just once. Trimming pared 5 bases from V and 2 bases from J, leaving 16 bases between. This CDR3 comprises 15 residues. Germline loops: CDR1 SGHVS, CDR2 FNYEAQ. Sample: PBMCs or T cells enriched from blood (not recorded which). The receptor was isolated from a middle-aged man who had been exposed to COVID-19. The rearrangement joins TRBV7-6 to TRBJ2-7, with D uncertain. The CDR3, as DNA: TGTGCCAGCAGCCCTGCAAGTGGAGAAACCTACGAGCAGTACTTC. This translates into CASSPASGETYEQYF.